This is a list of T cell receptor beta chains from one sample in a study of T cells in Graves' hyperthyroidism and ophthalmopathy. TCRdb re-analysed the multiplex PCR reads in MiXCR, keeping a single row per CDR3 protein. This table has under 400,000 distinct CDR3 sequences, 13% appearing once. What was sequenced was blood. Receptors were obtained from a woman under 30 with Graves' hyperthyroidism. The CDR3 runs from the conserved cysteine through the conserved F or W. The D gene is left open where the match is weak. Clone size is stated in some rows and not others, as once, few, many or a class when expanded.

V gene	D gene	J gene	clone size	CDR3 protein	CDR3 DNA
TRBV2	TRBD1	TRBJ2-1	many	CASSGLTGTGKYEQFF	TGTGCCAGCAGTGGGCTGACCGGGACAGGGAAGTATGAGCAGTTCTTC
TRBV19	-	TRBJ1-2	-	CASSRARGYTF	TGTGCCAGTAGTAGGGCCCGAGGCTACACCTTC
TRBV20-1	-	TRBJ1-3	-	CSARRGGDTIYF	TGCAGTGCTAGAAGGGGCGGGGACACCATATATTTT
TRBV9	-	TRBJ2-7	-	CASSVAPGRTYEQYF	TGTGCCAGCAGCGTAGCGCCAGGCCGCACCTACGAGCAGTACTTC
TRBV5-1	TRBD1	TRBJ1-6	many	CASSLGTGRYSPLHF	TGCGCCAGCAGCTTGGGGACAGGGCGGTATTCACCCCTCCACTTT
TRBV19	-	TRBJ1-5	few	CASSPSLGNQPQHF	TGTGCCAGTAGTCCTAGTCTTGGCAATCAGCCCCAGCATTTT
TRBV4-1	-	TRBJ1-3	few	CASSHPDGFSGNTIYF	TGCGCCAGCAGCCACCCAGACGGATTCTCTGGAAACACCATATATTTT
TRBV28	TRBD1	TRBJ2-1	-	CASSSLGQGFNEQFF	TGCGCCAGCAGTTCCTTGGGACAGGGCTTCAATGAGCAGTTCTTC
TRBV28	-	TRBJ1-5	many	CASSPWGEGDQPQHF	TGTGCCAGCAGTCCCTGGGGGGAAGGCGATCAGCCCCAGCATTTT
TRBV11-2	-	TRBJ2-3	-	CASSRRGAGATDTQYF	TGTGCCAGCAGCCGCCGGGGGGCGGGGGCCACAGATACGCAGTATTTT
TRBV20-1	-	TRBJ1-5	-	CSASDQVGDQPQHF	TGCAGTGCTAGTGATCAAGTTGGAGATCAGCCCCAGCATTTT
TRBV12-3/TRBV12-4	TRBD1	TRBJ1-2	many	CASSSGQLNYDYTF	TGTGCCAGCAGTTCGGGACAGCTAAACTATGACTACACCTTC
TRBV28	-	TRBJ1-2	many	CAIVRGRSGYTF	TGTGCCATCGTGCGGGGGCGGAGTGGCTACACCTTC
TRBV27	-	TRBJ1-5	many	CASSPDSGGDQPQHF	TGTGCCAGCAGCCCCGATTCCGGAGGCGATCAGCCCCAGCATTTT
TRBV20-1	-	TRBJ2-3	many	CSAREGFTDTQYF	TGCAGTGCTAGAGAGGGCTTTACAGATACGCAGTATTTT
TRBV15	-	TRBJ1-1	many	CATSRERQGLGAFF	TGTGCCACCAGCAGAGAGCGGCAGGGACTCGGAGCTTTCTTT
TRBV19	-	TRBJ1-1	many	CASSKAGDTEAFF	TGTGCCAGTAGTAAAGCAGGGGACACTGAAGCTTTCTTT
TRBV5-1	-	TRBJ2-5	few	CASSLGSPQETQYF	TGCGCCAGCAGCTTGGGGTCTCCCCAAGAGACCCAGTACTTC
TRBV24-1	TRBD1	TRBJ1-2	few	CATSDFQGEQGDGGYTF	TGTGCCACCAGTGATTTTCAGGGGGAGCAAGGGGATGGTGGCTACACCTTC
TRBV18	-	TRBJ1-2	few	CASSPLSPNYGYTF	TGTGCCAGCTCACCACTTTCCCCCAACTATGGCTACACCTTC
TRBV6-6	TRBD1	TRBJ2-7	many	CASSYGRGPYEQYF	TGTGCCAGCAGTTACGGCAGGGGGCCTTACGAGCAGTACTTC
TRBV5-1	TRBD2	TRBJ2-5	-	CASSAIAGGGTQYF	TGTGCCAGCAGCGCCATAGCGGGGGGGGGGACCCAGTACTTC
TRBV6-5	TRBD2	TRBJ2-5	many	CASSYSSQRGETQYF	TGTGCCAGCAGTTACTCGAGTCAGCGGGGTGAGACCCAGTACTTC
TRBV5-1	TRBD1	TRBJ2-7	many	CASSPTGLADEQYF	TGCGCCAGCAGCCCGACAGGGCTGGCCGACGAGCAGTACTTC
TRBV6-5	TRBD1	TRBJ1-2	-	CASSYSMGTGVSYTF	TGTGCCAGCAGTTACTCGATGGGGACAGGGGTGTCATACACCTTC
TRBV7-9	-	TRBJ2-1	many	CASSTPQGLSGEQFF	TGTGCCAGCAGCACCCCACAGGGTCTTTCGGGTGAGCAGTTCTTC
TRBV10-3	-	TRBJ2-2	many	CAILVPNTGELFF	TGTGCCATCCTAGTTCCGAACACCGGGGAGCTGTTTTTT
TRBV2	-	TRBJ1-2	many	CASMGMLVDGYTF	TGTGCCAGCATGGGAATGCTTGTTGATGGCTACACCTTC
TRBV6-2/TRBV6-3	-	TRBJ2-3	few	CASSQWQGADTQYF	TGTGCCAGCTCCCAGTGGCAGGGCGCAGATACGCAGTATTTT
TRBV30	-	TRBJ2-3	many	CAWSFSGDLTDTQYF	TGTGCCTGGAGTTTTAGCGGAGATCTCACAGATACGCAGTATTTT
TRBV2	TRBD1	TRBJ2-7	many	CASRGQGVSEQYF	TGTGCCAGCAGGGGACAGGGTGTCTCCGAGCAGTACTTC
TRBV6-1	TRBD2	TRBJ2-1	many	CASRRKREVNEQFF	TGTGCCAGCAGGAGGAAGCGGGAGGTGAATGAGCAGTTCTTC
TRBV28	-	TRBJ1-1	many	CASRPGQRTEAFF	TGTGCCAGCAGGCCCGGGCAGCGGACTGAAGCTTTCTTT
TRBV13	-	TRBJ2-1	once	CASSSQLAVSYNEQFF	TGTGCCAGCAGCTCTCAATTAGCGGTCTCCTACAATGAGCAGTTCTTC
TRBV4-2	-	TRBJ2-3	once	CASSQEGGLTDTQYF	TGTGCCAGCAGCCAGGAGGGGGGGTTGACAGATACGCAGTATTTT
TRBV14	-	TRBJ2-5	-	CASSQVAQGETQYF	TGTGCCAGCAGCCAAGTCGCCCAGGGGGAGACCCAGTACTTC
TRBV5-1	-	TRBJ1-4	many	CASSSSNEKLFF	TGCGCCAGCAGCTCCTCAAATGAAAAACTGTTTTTT
TRBV13	-	TRBJ2-3	many	CASSLATEYNTDTQYF	TGTGCCAGCAGCTTAGCTACGGAATACAACACAGATACGCAGTATTTT
TRBV6-1	-	TRBJ2-1	many	CASSRSLGHVRNNEQFF	TGTGCCAGCAGTAGATCCCTGGGACACGTAAGAAACAATGAGCAGTTCTTC
TRBV6-2/TRBV6-3	-	TRBJ2-7	many	CASSYGHEQYF	TGTGCCAGCAGTTACGGCCACGAGCAGTACTTC
TRBV10-3	TRBD1	TRBJ1-6	many	CAISTDRGSPLHF	TGTGCCATCAGTACGGACAGGGGATCACCCCTCCACTTT
TRBV6-1	-	TRBJ2-3	many	CASSEARGSGGYTDTQYF	TGTGCCAGCAGTGAAGCGCGGGGTAGCGGAGGGTACACAGATACGCAGTATTTT
TRBV19	-	TRBJ2-1	few	CASSMGVANEQFF	TGTGCCAGTAGTATGGGGGTTGCCAATGAGCAGTTCTTC
TRBV6-1	TRBD2	TRBJ2-7	many	CASTFGGGGYEQYF	TGTGCCAGCACTTTTGGTGGCGGGGGCTACGAGCAGTACTTC
TRBV5-1	-	TRBJ1-1	many	CASSLLSQTMAFF	TGCGCCAGCAGCTTGTTATCCCAGACGATGGCTTTCTTT
TRBV6-2/TRBV6-3	TRBD2	TRBJ2-1	-	CASKLAGGIYNEQFF	TGTGCCAGCAAACTAGCGGGAGGTATTTACAATGAGCAGTTCTTC
TRBV20-1	-	TRBJ1-5	few	CSAHHPRGTNQPQHF	TGCAGTGCCCACCATCCCAGGGGAACTAATCAGCCCCAGCATTTT
TRBV11-2	-	TRBJ1-1	few	CASSLQEFRTEAFF	TGTGCCAGCAGCCTCCAGGAATTTAGAACTGAAGCTTTCTTT
TRBV11-3	-	TRBJ2-3	once	CASSLGMPRGDTQYF	TGTGCCAGCAGCCTCGGGATGCCTAGGGGAGATACGCAGTATTTT
TRBV2	-	TRBJ2-7	many	CASSPRASYEQYF	TGTGCCAGCAGTCCCCGGGCCTCCTACGAGCAGTACTTC
TRBV19	-	TRBJ1-6	many	CASTPQLGSPLHF	TGTGCCAGTACCCCCCAATTGGGTTCACCCCTCCACTTT
TRBV10-3	-	TRBJ2-1	-	CAISDSNEQFF	TGTGCCATCAGCGACAGCAATGAGCAGTTCTTC
TRBV20-1	-	TRBJ2-2	-	CSARDPGGGNGELFF	TGCAGTGCTAGAGATCCGGGGGGCGGTAACGGGGAGCTGTTTTTT
TRBV6-1	-	TRBJ1-3	-	CASSRGTSSSGNTIYF	TGTGCCAGCAGTCGCGGGACCTCAAGCTCTGGAAACACCATATATTTT
TRBV10-3	TRBD1	TRBJ1-5	many	CAISHWGDRRQHF	TGTGCCATCAGTCACTGGGGGGACAGAAGACAGCATTTT